This section outlines one TCR beta chain sequence together with its context. Its matching antigen is unknown. The data were produced by immunoSEQ multiplex PCR, yet TCRdb's version contains in-frame clones alone and is incomplete. The table includes approximately 58,000 clones, about nine tenths detected once. The CDR3 is made up of 13 amino acids. V lost 4 bases and J lost 9, with 18 bases in between. Germline V lookup: CDR1 GTSNPN, CDR2 SVGIG (reference sequence). This entry comes from a study of OX40 agonist ivuxolimab in advanced cancers. Background on the study: Dose-escalation patients were diagnosed with hepatocellular carcinoma, melanoma, renal cell cancer or head and neck cancer. Whole-study findings and limits: Several nonresponders also turned out to have low normalized T-cell clonal expansion.

The starting material was CD4+ or CD8+ T cells sorted from blood, obtained in a trial of the OX40 agonist ivuxolimab. The origin of this receptor is an adult with an advanced solid tumor such as melanoma, head and neck, liver or kidney cancer. This sequence joins TRBV30 and TRBJ1-1; D not certain. This chain's CDR3 is CAWTILDAEQAFF. Here the CDR3 DNA reads TGTGCCTGGACCATCTTGGACGCTGAGCAAGCTTTCTTT.